The source of this T cell receptor (beta chain) is a study of blood T cell repertoires in COVID-19. Study in general: Sample material is recorded as cDNA or gDNA derived from T cells, B-cell-depleted T cells, or PBMCs.

The repertoire was sequenced with immunoSEQ multiplex PCR; TCRdb's copy has only in-frame clones and lacks some. The profile shows 70,000 to 90,000 clones, more than 80% of them singletons. Sequencing used peripheral blood. This receptor was identified in a human donor in a cohort sampled during active COVID-19.

The CDR3 spells CASSLSDEQFF. For the CDR3, the DNA is TGTGCCAGCAGCTTGTCCGATGAGCAGTTCTTC. V is TRBV5-4 and J is TRBJ2-1; no clear D gene. The germline V gene encodes CDR1 SGHNT and CDR2 YYREEE (reference sequence). V dropped 1 base and J dropped 8 bases, with 4 bases sitting between them. CDR3 length equals 11 residues.